Described below is a single T cell receptor (beta chain) sequence and its context. The data belong to a study of blood T cell repertoires in COVID-19. Across the study: PBMCs, B-cell-depleted T cells, or T cells provided the cDNA or gDNA that made up the material.

Sequencing was performed with immunoSEQ multiplex PCR; in TCRdb, only in-frame clones are kept and a portion is missing. The sample shows about 150,000 clones, 85% to 90% of them seen only once. The trim removed 5 bases at V and 4 bases at J, leaving 7 bases unmatched. This CDR3 region has 15 residues. Germline loops: CDR1 SGHTA, CDR2 FQGNSA. The sequence was collected from a man aged 50 to 60 with active COVID-19. The chain couples TRBV7-2 to TRBJ2-1; 8 nucleotides align to TRBD1. Source material: peripheral blood. CDR3 loop: CASSQGAGVYNEQFF. The CDR3 coding sequence is TGTGCCAGCAGCCAGGGGGCAGGGGTGTACAATGAGCAGTTCTTC.